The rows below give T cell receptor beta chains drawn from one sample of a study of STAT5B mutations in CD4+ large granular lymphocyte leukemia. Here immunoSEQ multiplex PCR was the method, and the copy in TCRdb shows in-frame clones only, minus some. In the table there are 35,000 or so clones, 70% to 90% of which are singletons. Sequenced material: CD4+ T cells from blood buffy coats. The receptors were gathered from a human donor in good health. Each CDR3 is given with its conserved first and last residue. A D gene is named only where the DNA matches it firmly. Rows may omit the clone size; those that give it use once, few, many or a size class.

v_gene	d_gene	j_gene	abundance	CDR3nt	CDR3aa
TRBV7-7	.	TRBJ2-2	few	TGTGCTAGCAGCTCCGGACGGAACACCGGGGAGCTGTTTTTT	CASSSGRNTGELFF
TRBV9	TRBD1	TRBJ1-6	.	TGTGCCAGCAGCGCTAGACAGGGCCGCTATAATTCACCCCTCCACTTT	CASSARQGRYNSPLHF
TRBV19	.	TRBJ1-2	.	TGTGCCAGTAGTATAGGACAGGAACCTGATCTCTATGGCTACACCTTC	CASSIGQEPDLYGYTF
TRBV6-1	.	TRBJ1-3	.	TGTGCCAGCAAAGCTGGGGGTACAGGAAACACCATATATTTT	CASKAGGTGNTIYF
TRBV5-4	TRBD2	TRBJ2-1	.	TGTGCCACCGATCAGGGACTAGCGAATTACAATGAGCAGTTCTTC	CATDQGLANYNEQFF
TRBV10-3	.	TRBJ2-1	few	TGTGCCATCAGTAAAACAGGGTCAACTTACAATGAGCAGTTCTTC	CAISKTGSTYNEQFF
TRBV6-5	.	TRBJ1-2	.	TGTGCCAGCAGTTACCGGCAGGGGTATGGCTACACCTTC	CASSYRQGYGYTF
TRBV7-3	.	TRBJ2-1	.	TGTGCCAGCAGCTTTCGCAGCGGGTCTAACAATGAGCAGTTCTTC	CASSFRSGSNNEQFF
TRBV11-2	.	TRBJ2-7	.	TGTGCCAGCAGCTTAGATCCCGGCCCCCGAGAGCAGTACTTC	CASSLDPGPREQYF
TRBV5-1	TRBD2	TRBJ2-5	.	TGCGCCAGCTGCCCCGGGGGGGGGCAAGAGACCCAGTACTTC	CASCPGGGQETQYF
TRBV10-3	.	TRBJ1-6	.	TGTGCCATCAGAGGAACAACAGGGACTCTTAATTCACCCCTCCACTTT	CAIRGTTGTLNSPLHF
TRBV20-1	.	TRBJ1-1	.	TGCAGTGCTAGTGGGAACACTGAAGCTTTCTTT	CSASGNTEAFF
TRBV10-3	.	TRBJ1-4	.	TGTGCCATCAGTGAGTCGAATGAAAAACTGTTTTTT	CAISESNEKLFF
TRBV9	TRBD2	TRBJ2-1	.	TGTGCCAGCAGCGTAGATGGGCGGGGGGACAATGAGCAGTTCTTC	CASSVDGRGDNEQFF
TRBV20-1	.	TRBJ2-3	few	TGCAGTGTTGGTAGCCTAGATACGCAGTATTTT	CSVGSLDTQYF
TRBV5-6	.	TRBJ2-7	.	TGTGCCAGCAGCTTGTATCCGGGGGACCGCCACGAGCAGTACTTC	CASSLYPGDRHEQYF
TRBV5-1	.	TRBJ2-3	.	TGCGCCAGCAGCTTGGCGGAGAGTTCCGATACGCAGTATTTT	CASSLAESSDTQYF
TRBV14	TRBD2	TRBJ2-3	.	TGTGCCAGCAGCCAATTCCGGGAGGGCCCAGATACGCAGTATTTT	CASSQFREGPDTQYF
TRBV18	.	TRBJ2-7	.	TGTGCCAGCTCACCACCACGGGGAGGCGGGACAGCCTACTTC	CASSPPRGGGTAYF
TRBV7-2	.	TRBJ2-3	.	TGTGCCAGCAGCTTAGCGCTAGGCCGCCCCACAGATACGCAGTATTTT	CASSLALGRPTDTQYF
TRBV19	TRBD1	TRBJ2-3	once	TGTGCCAGTAGTTGGACAGGGGGCACAGATACGCAGTATTTT	CASSWTGGTDTQYF
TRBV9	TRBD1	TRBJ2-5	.	TGTGCCAGCAGCGTGTCGACCGGACAGGTCTCACGGGGGACCCAGTACTTC	CASSVSTGQVSRGTQYF
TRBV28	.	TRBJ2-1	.	TGTGCCAGCAGTTTTGTGGCAGTCGGGCAGTTCTTC	CASSFVAVGQFF
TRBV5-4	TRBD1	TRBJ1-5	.	TGTGCCAGCAGCTTCAAGGGACAGGGGATTTCTAGCAATCAGCCCCAGCATTTT	CASSFKGQGISSNQPQHF
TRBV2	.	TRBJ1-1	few	TGTGCCAGCAGGAAGGGGGAGGGAAACACTGAAGCTTTCTTT	CASRKGEGNTEAFF
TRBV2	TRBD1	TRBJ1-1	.	TGTGCCAGCAGCGTGACAGGGGGCGCAGACGCTTTCTTT	CASSVTGGADAFF
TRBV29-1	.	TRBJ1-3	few	TGCAGCTTCTCGGGGCGAAACACCATATATTTT	CSFSGRNTIYF
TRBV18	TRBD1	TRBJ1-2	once	TGTGCCAGCTCACCACTACAGGACAGGGGAGGCTACACCTTC	CASSPLQDRGGYTF